Presented here are 20 T cell receptor beta chains from one specimen sequenced in a study of T cell responses to AZD1222 COVID-19 vaccine. TCRdb's copy holds only in-frame clones and misses some; the assay was immunoSEQ multiplex PCR. The data show about 140,000 clones, 80% to 95% seen once. Sequences were derived from peripheral blood, sampled 28 days after the second AZD1222 dose. These receptors all come from an adult who received the AZD1222 COVID-19 vaccine.

The rearrangement uses TRBV6-6 and TRBJ1-1; 8 bases align to TRBD1. The V and J ends lost 0 bases and 6 bases, in that order; junction bases with no gene match: 3. CDR3 length: 14 residues. Per the germline V gene, CDR1 is MNHNY and CDR2 is SVGAGI (reference sequence). CDR3: CASSYSDRESEAFF. The CDR3 DNA reads as TGTGCCAGCAGTTACTCGGACAGGGAGTCTGAAGCTTTCTTT.

This chain connects TRBV4-1 to TRBJ1-1, with no clear D. The CDR3 sequence is 14 residues long. CDR1 and CDR2 (germline): MGHRA, YSYEKL. V lost 2 bases and J 0 bases, leaving 7 bases between the germline ends. The CDR3 DNA is TGCGCCAGCAGCCAACTGGTGCTGAACACTGAAGCTTTCTTT. This translates into CASSQLVLNTEAFF.

J is TRBJ2-1 and V is TRBV7-6; D gene ambiguous. V lost 5 bases and J lost 7, with 9 bases in between. In germline, CDR1 is SGHVS, CDR2 FNYEAQ. The CDR3 covers 12 residues. The CDR3 nucleotides are TGTGCCAGCAGCCGGAGTGGGAATGAGCAGTTCTTC. It yields the protein CASSRSGNEQFF.

The genes are TRBV2 and TRBJ1-1; 9 nucleotides agree with TRBD1. The CDR3 runs to 15 residues. The germline V gene has CDR1 SNHLY and CDR2 FYNNEI. V shed 5 bases, J shed 2 bases, and the junction held 6 bases outside the gene matches. In DNA form, the CDR3 reads TGTGCCAGCAGTCCCGGGACAGGGACTAACACTGAAGCTTTCTTT. Protein product: CASSPGTGTNTEAFF.

The chain couples TRBV2 to TRBJ2-3; 8 bases map to TRBD1. The CDR3 runs to 15 residues. In germline, CDR1 is SNHLY, CDR2 FYNNEI. The V and J ends lost 6 bases and 3 bases, in that order; junction bases with no gene match: 8. The CDR3 DNA reads TGTGCCAGCAGGTTTCAGGGGGCGCGAACAGATACGCAGTATTTT. Amino acid sequence: CASRFQGARTDTQYF.

A single count supports this clone. V usage is TRBV11-2 and J usage is TRBJ2-3; TRBD1 agrees at 8 bases. Germline V gene lookup returns CDR1 SGHAT and CDR2 FQNNGV. Losses at the gene ends were 2 bases for V and 3 bases for J; bases not matched to a gene: 7. The CDR3 is 16 residues long. CDR3: CASSLSQGAQTDTQYF. The CDR3 DNA sequence: TGTGCCAGCAGCTTATCGCAGGGGGCACAGACAGATACGCAGTATTTT.

This rearrangement joins TRBV27 to TRBJ1-2; the D gene is possibly TRBD1 (5 bases). CDR3 length equals 15 residues. In germline, CDR1 is MNHEY, CDR2 SMNVEV (reference sequence). V was pared by 2 bases and J by 0 bases, with 10 bases between. The CDR3 sequence is CASSLTGNPNYGYTF. CDR3 DNA: TGTGCCAGCAGTTTAACAGGCAATCCTAACTATGGCTACACCTTC.

This chain links TRBV5-1 with TRBJ2-1; perhaps TRBD2 as D (5 bases). Germline-derived CDR1 and CDR2 are SGHRS and YFSETQ. The CDR3 runs to 11 residues. Trimming cost V 3 bases and J 8 bases, with 6 bases left between them. CDR3 sequence reads: CASSSGYEQFF. DNA for the CDR3: TGCGCCAGCAGCTCGGGGTATGAGCAGTTCTTC.

This clone appeared once. The chain combines TRBV18 with TRBJ1-3; D not resolved. Trimming took off 5 bases at V and 0 bases at J, with 14 bases between the two ends. In germline, CDR1 is KGHSH, CDR2 LQKENI. The CDR3 contains 16 residues. The CDR3 protein is CASSSFPNRSGNTIYF. The CDR3 coding sequence is TGTGCCAGCTCATCCTTCCCAAACCGCTCTGGAAACACCATATATTTT. The full variable domain, its missing parts supplied by reference TRBV18 and TRBJ1-3, is NAGVMQNPRHLVRRRGQEARLRCSPMKGHSHVYWYRQLPEEGLKFMVYLQKENIIDESGMPKERFSAEFPKEGPSILRIQQVVRGDSAAYFCASSSFPNRSGNTIYFGEGSWLTVV.

V usage is TRBV18 and J usage is TRBJ2-2; D unresolved. The V gene lost 2 bases and the J gene lost 7 bases, with 11 bases spanning the gap. The CDR3 totals 14 residues. Germline V gives CDR1 KGHSH, CDR2 LQKENI. CDR3 in amino acids: CASSPSSARGELFF. The CDR3 DNA reads TGTGCCAGCTCACCATCCTCCGCGCGCGGGGAGCTGTTTTTT.

This chain connects TRBV6-5 to TRBJ2-1; D possibly corresponds to TRBD2 (5 bases). The CDR3 is made up of 12 amino acids. CDR1 is MNHEY, CDR2 SVGAGI, per germline. The V and J ends lost 10 bases and 9 bases respectively, with 16 bases between them. CDR3 sequence: CAIRAGEGEQFF. CDR3 DNA: TGTGCCATTCGGGCCGGGGAAGGTGAGCAGTTCTTC.

The chain has TRBV2 and TRBJ1-2, with unresolved D. The CDR3 spans 13 residues. CDR1 SNHLY and CDR2 FYNNEI come from the germline V gene. Trimming pared 5 bases from V and 8 bases from J, leaving 15 bases between. CDR3 nucleotides: TGTGCCAGCAGTATTGACGGTCTCTTCGGCTACACCTTC. Protein product: CASSIDGLFGYTF.

V gene TRBV9 combines with J gene TRBJ2-2; D may be TRBD1 (6 bases). Trimming pared 3 bases from V and 0 bases from J, leaving 9 bases between. The germline V gene has CDR1 SGDLS and CDR2 YYNGEE. The CDR3 consists of 15 residues. Here the CDR3 DNA reads TGTGCCAGCAGCGCCCGACAGGCGAACACCGGGGAGCTGTTTTTT. Protein product: CASSARQANTGELFF.

The gene calls are TRBV20-1 and TRBJ1-2; D unresolved. The CDR3 is 11 amino acids. Germline V gene sequence: CDR1 DFQATT, CDR2 SNEGSKA (reference sequence). V was pared by 3 bases and J by 2 bases, with 4 bases between. This chain's CDR3 is CSASDNYGYTF. In DNA form, the CDR3 reads TGCAGTGCTAGTGACAACTATGGCTACACCTTC.

This clone has only a few counts. This chain joins TRBV19 and TRBJ2-7, with 10 bases identical to TRBD2. V lost 5 bases to trimming and J lost 4 bases; unmatched junction nucleotides: 17. The CDR3 sequence is 18 residues long. Per the germline V gene, CDR1 is LNHDA and CDR2 is SQIVND (reference sequence). The CDR3 DNA sequence: TGTGCCAGTAGTGCCTATAGTAGGGCTAGCGGGAGATATTACGAGCAGTACTTC. Amino acid sequence: CASSAYSRASGRYYEQYF.

V and J are TRBV19 and TRBJ1-2; D may be TRBD1 (6 bases). The length of the CDR3 is 15 residues. V was shortened by 8 bases and J by 4 bases, with 20 bases between the two germline ends. Germline CDR1 and CDR2: LNHDA and SQIVND (reference sequence). CDR3 bases: TGTGCCAGTCTACAACTGGTGGGGGGGGCCTATGGCTACACCTTC. It specifies CASLQLVGGAYGYTF.

The V gene is TRBV6-6, the J gene TRBJ1-1; 8 bases fit TRBD1. The CDR3 totals 16 residues. With V trimmed by 7 bases and J by 0 bases, 10 bases remained unmatched. Germline V lookup: CDR1 MNHNY, CDR2 SVGAGI (reference sequence). CDR3 amino acids: CASTRPGQAMNTEAFF. In nucleotides, the CDR3 is TGTGCCAGCACCCGTCCGGGACAGGCAATGAACACTGAAGCTTTCTTT.

The V gene is TRBV7-9, the J gene TRBJ2-1; the match to TRBD2 covers 12 bases. Germline CDR1 SEHNR, CDR2 FQNEAQ (reference sequence). The ends lost 3 bases at V and 8 bases at J; junction bases unmatched: 2. CDR3 length: 14 residues. Written as DNA, the CDR3 is TGTGCCAGCAGCTTGGCTAGCGGGAGGGATGAGCAGTTCTTC. Translating it yields CASSLASGRDEQFF.

The chain combines TRBV27 with TRBJ2-3; either TRBD1 or TRBD2 may supply D (5 bases each). CDR3 length: 14 amino acids. V was clipped by 4 bases and J by 8 bases, with 16 bases between them. Germline V gene data show CDR1 as MNHEY and CDR2 as SMNVEV (reference sequence). The CDR3 nucleotides read TGTGCCAGCAGTTATGTTCGGGGTGGGGGTACGCAGTATTTT. This sequence encodes CASSYVRGGGTQYF.

The chain carries TRBV7-8 and TRBJ2-1; possible D gene TRBD2, 6 bases. The CDR3 runs to 15 residues. V lost 7 bases to trimming and J lost 8 bases, with 21 bases between them. Germline V gene lookup returns CDR1 SGHVS and CDR2 FQNEAQ. This CDR3 reads CASTLRRERSDEQFF. CDR3 DNA sequence: TGTGCCAGCACCCTAAGGCGGGAACGGTCCGATGAGCAGTTCTTC.